These T cell receptor beta chains were read from a single sample in a study of T cell responses to AZD1222 COVID-19 vaccine. Only in-frame clones appear in the TCRdb table, and some are missing; sequencing was by immunoSEQ multiplex PCR. The sample contains around 95,000 clones, roughly 90% of which appear only once. Sequenced material: peripheral blood, taken on day 0 of AZD1222 vaccination. The origin of the receptors is an adult in good health. CDR3s include the opening cysteine and the closing phenylalanine or tryptophan. The D gene is left open where the match is weak. Where a row states a size, it is once, few, many or the class of an expanded clone; other rows omit it.

j_call v_call d_call cdr3_length clone_size cdr3_nt cdr3_aa
TRBJ2-3 TRBV9 . 15 once TGTGCCAGCAGCTCAACCGGGACTAGCACAGATACGCAGTATTTT CASSSTGTSTDTQYF
TRBJ1-2 TRBV3-1/TRBV3-2 . 14 . TGTGCCAGCAGCCCCGGGACTTCGACACGTGGCTACACCTTC CASSPGTSTRGYTF
TRBJ1-5 TRBV5-1 . 14 . TGCGCCAGCAGTTTCGGGGGGATCAATCAGCCCCAGCATTTT CASSFGGINQPQHF
TRBJ2-1 TRBV2 . 14 . TGTGCCAGCAGCGGGGGGACAGCCTACAATGAGCAGTTCTTC CASSGGTAYNEQFF
TRBJ1-1 TRBV5-4 . 14 . TGTGCCAGCAGCTCCTCTAGCATGAACACTGAAGCTTTCTTT CASSSSSMNTEAFF
TRBJ1-2 TRBV12-3/TRBV12-4 . 12 . TGTGCCAGCAGCCTAGGGACGGGTGGCTACACCTTC CASSLGTGGYTF
TRBJ2-2 TRBV10-3 TRBD2 17 few TGTGCCATCAGTGGACTAGGCGGGAGGTCACAGGGCGGGGAGCTGTTTTTT CAISGLGGRSQGGELFF
TRBJ1-2 TRBV7-8 TRBD1 13 . TGTGCCAGCAGCTTCAGGGGGCTTGCGGGCTACACCTTC CASSFRGLAGYTF
TRBJ1-1 TRBV27 . 15 . TGTGCCAGCAGTTTAATAAAGGGTATCGGGCCTGAAGCTTTCTTT CASSLIKGIGPEAFF
TRBJ1-2 TRBV2 . 13 . TGTGCCAGCAGTCTTACCTCAGGGGATGGCTACACCTTC CASSLTSGDGYTF
TRBJ1-1 TRBV27 . 15 . TGTGCCAGCAGTTTAGACAGACCTATGAACACTGAAGCTTTCTTT CASSLDRPMNTEAFF
TRBJ2-2 TRBV15 TRBD1 16 few TGTGCCACCAGCAGAGAGGGACAGGGGCGAACCGGGGAGCTGTTTTTT CATSREGQGRTGELFF
TRBJ1-4 TRBV28 TRBD1 15 . TGTGCCAGCAGTTCGCCGGGACAGGGAGATGAAAAACTGTTTTTT CASSSPGQGDEKLFF
TRBJ2-5 TRBV10-3 . 13 . TGTGCCGCCGTTGACAGCTTACGGGAGACCCAGTACTTC CAAVDSLRETQYF
TRBJ1-5 TRBV19 . 14 . TGTGCCAGTGTAATACAGGGAAACAATCAGCCCCAGCATTTT CASVIQGNNQPQHF
TRBJ1-4 TRBV7-9 . 15 . TGTGCCAGCAGCTTATGGGCAGGGGTTAATGAAAAACTGTTTTTT CASSLWAGVNEKLFF
TRBJ2-1 TRBV29-1 TRBD2 17 . TGCAGCGTCCTTCCCCGGCCCGGACTAGCGGGAGTCAAGGAGCAGTTCTTC CSVLPRPGLAGVKEQFF
TRBJ1-2 TRBV2 . 11 . TGTGCCACCTACGGCGGGGACGGCTACACCTTC CATYGGDGYTF
TRBJ1-4 TRBV7-9 . 18 . TGTGCCAGCAGCTTCGTTGTTACAGCGGGGGCAACTAATGAAAAACTGTTTTTT CASSFVVTAGATNEKLFF
TRBJ1-5 TRBV19 . 14 . TGTGCCAGTACCACTTTATCGGGCAATCAGCCCCAGCATTTT CASTTLSGNQPQHF
TRBJ1-1 TRBV6-5 . 14 . TGTGCCAGCAGTTACACGGGAGAGAACACTGAAGCTTTCTTT CASSYTGENTEAFF
TRBJ2-3 TRBV7-2 TRBD2 17 . TGTGCCAGCAGCCTCTCCACTAGCGGGAGGGCCCGGGATACGCAGTATTTT CASSLSTSGRARDTQYF
TRBJ1-6 TRBV19 . 15 once TGTGCCAGTAGTATCCAAGGGGTATCACCTTCACCCCTCCACTTT CASSIQGVSPSPLHF
TRBJ2-3 TRBV13 TRBD2 15 . TGTGCCAGCAGCTCAAAGCGGGGGCTGGTAGATACGCAGTATTTT CASSSKRGLVDTQYF
TRBJ2-5 TRBV10-3 TRBD1 14 . TGTGCCATCAGTGACTACAGGGGCAATGAGACCCAGTACTTC CAISDYRGNETQYF
TRBJ2-3 TRBV6-4 . 13 once TGTGCCAGCAGTGTGGAGAGGACAGATACGCAGTATTTT CASSVERTDTQYF
TRBJ1-1 TRBV5-1 . 13 once TGCGCCAGCAGCCGGGACCTGGGCACTGAAGCTTTCTTT CASSRDLGTEAFF
TRBJ1-1 TRBV28 TRBD1 14 . TGTGCCAGCCGCGCAGGGGGCAGGAACACTGAAGCTTTCTTT CASRAGGRNTEAFF
TRBJ2-3 TRBV7-2 . 15 . TGTGCCAGCAGCTTAAGGGGGGGTCGTCCAGATACGCAGTATTTT CASSLRGGRPDTQYF
TRBJ2-5 TRBV24-1 . 13 . TGTGCCACCAGTGAGACAGGCCAAGAGACCCAGTACTTC CATSETGQETQYF
TRBJ1-2 TRBV5-1 TRBD1 15 . TGCGCCAGCAGCCCGAACCCAGGGGGCCTCGGTGGCTACACCTTC CASSPNPGGLGGYTF
TRBJ2-5 TRBV9 . 15 . TGTGCCAGCAGCGTAGAATCCAGCGCACAAGAGACCCAGTACTTC CASSVESSAQETQYF
TRBJ2-7 TRBV19 . 14 . TGTGCCAGTAGTATTGGGATGGGCTCCTACGAGCAGTACTTC CASSIGMGSYEQYF
TRBJ2-7 TRBV30 . 13 . TGTGCCTGGACCCGCCGGGGCTCCTACGAGCAGTACTTC CAWTRRGSYEQYF
TRBJ2-2 TRBV5-8 TRBD1 16 . TGTGCCAGCAGCCCCATGACAGGGCATCACACCGGGGAGCTGTTTTTT CASSPMTGHHTGELFF
TRBJ2-3 TRBV6-5 . 14 . TGTGCCAGCAAGACGGGTCGAAGCACAGATACGCAGTATTTT CASKTGRSTDTQYF
TRBJ1-2 TRBV30 . 13 . TGTGCCTGGAGTCCTGACGGTAACTATGGCTACACCTTC CAWSPDGNYGYTF
TRBJ1-1 TRBV28 . 16 . TGTGCCAGCAGTTTAAGGCGTGTGGGGGGTAACACTGAAGCTTTCTTT CASSLRRVGGNTEAFF
TRBJ2-7 TRBV19 TRBD2 16 . TGTGCCAGTAGTATTCGCACCCGGGACTATCCCTACGAGCAGTACTTC CASSIRTRDYPYEQYF
TRBJ2-3 TRBV6-4 TRBD2 15 few TGTGCCAGCAGTGACTCAGGACTAGCCGCAGATACGCAGTATTTT CASSDSGLAADTQYF
TRBJ1-1 TRBV7-2 . 15 . TGTGCCAGCATCCTGGAGCCGGGTCTTGTCACTGAAGCTTTCTTT CASILEPGLVTEAFF
TRBJ2-3 TRBV18 TRBD2 16 . TGTGCCAGCTCACCCCCGGGACTAGCGGGAGCAGATACGCAGTATTTT CASSPPGLAGADTQYF
TRBJ2-7 TRBV9 . 14 . TGTGCCAGCAGCCCGTCGACAGAGGGATACGAGCAGTACTTC CASSPSTEGYEQYF
TRBJ2-4 TRBV14 TRBD1 16 . TGTGCCAGCAGCCCGTCCAGAGGGGGCAACAAAAACATTCAGTACTTC CASSPSRGGNKNIQYF
TRBJ1-2 TRBV12-5 . 12 . TGTGCTAGTTCTGGATCGAACTATGGCTACACCTTC CASSGSNYGYTF
TRBJ2-1 TRBV4-1 TRBD2 18 . TGCGCCAGCAGCCATCCTCTAGCGGGCGGAGGGAATGACAATGAGCAGTTCTTC CASSHPLAGGGNDNEQFF
TRBJ2-7 TRBV6-6 TRBD2 16 . TGTGCCAGCAGACGAGGGACTAGCGGGAGGTCCTACGAGCAGTACTTC CASRRGTSGRSYEQYF
TRBJ1-2 TRBV5-4 . 13 . TGTGCCAGCAGCTTGCCCGGGAACTATGGCTACACCTTC CASSLPGNYGYTF
TRBJ2-7 TRBV28 . 16 . TGTGCCAGCAGTCTCCCGGCTAGACTCGAATCCTACGAGCAGTACTTC CASSLPARLESYEQYF
TRBJ1-5 TRBV12-5 . 15 . TGTGCTAGTGGTTTGTGGCCCCACGATGGGCAGCCCCAGCATTTT CASGLWPHDGQPQHF
TRBJ1-6 TRBV3-1/TRBV3-2 TRBD1 14 . TGTGCCAGCAGCCAGGTGACAGGGGATTCACCCCTCCACTTT CASSQVTGDSPLHF
TRBJ2-2 TRBV30 TRBD2 15 . TGTGCCTGGAAAGCTAGCGGGAAGAACACCGGGGAGCTGTTTTTT CAWKASGKNTGELFF
TRBJ2-3 TRBV28 TRBD2 15 . TGTGCCAGCAGCAAAACTAGCGGGAGGTTGTATACGCAGTATTTT CASSKTSGRLYTQYF
TRBJ1-1 TRBV18 TRBD1 16 . TGTGCCAGCTCACCACTGGCAGGGGGCAAGGGGGCTGAAGCTTTCTTT CASSPLAGGKGAEAFF
TRBJ2-5 TRBV12-5 TRBD1 15 . TGTGCTAGTGGTTTGGAGACAGGGGGGTCAGAGACCCAGTACTTC CASGLETGGSETQYF
TRBJ2-3 TRBV28 . 15 . TGTGCCAGCAGCTTAAAGGTCTCAGGTTCAGATACGCAGTATTTT CASSLKVSGSDTQYF
TRBJ1-2 TRBV5-1 . 18 . TGCGCCAGCAGCTTGGTTGTACGGGTAGCCTCATCGGACTATGGCTACACCTTC CASSLVVRVASSDYGYTF
TRBJ1-1 TRBV6-5 . 15 . TGTGCCAGCAGTTACTCCGACACAGGACAAAATGAAGCTTTCTTT CASSYSDTGQNEAFF